This paragraph covers one T cell receptor beta chain sequence. What it recognizes is unknown. Time point indicated: baseline, week 1 (first vaccination visit). Specified treatment: pre-vaccination baseline after standard-of-care therapy. The study enrolled donors with new WHO grade 3 or 4 IDH1-mutant, ATRX-lost astrocytomas. V lost 2 bases, J lost 1 base, and 5 bases lay in between. From germline, CDR1 is LGHNT and CDR2 FRNRAP. The CDR3 extends over 13 amino acids. The data belong to a study of a mutant IDH1 vaccine in newly diagnosed glioma. Study outcomes and limitations: Pseudoprogression appeared independent of alterations in top peripheral clonotypes.

Data came from immunoSEQ multiplex PCR; TCRdb stores just in-frame clones and leaves some out. The sample includes 15,000 to 20,000 clones, roughly 85% of them seen just once. Sequencing was performed on PBMCs, taken from a glioma patient treated with radiotherapy, temozolomide or both. The V and J genes are TRBV12-5 and TRBJ1-1; D is unresolved. The sequence came from a man aged 40-50 years with glioma. For the CDR3, the DNA is TGTGCTAGTGGTTTGTGGGGGAACACTGAAGCTTTCTTT. Protein product: CASGLWGNTEAFF.